This entry features one T cell receptor (beta chain) sequence. These data are taken from a study of blood T cell repertoires in COVID-19. Study background: COVID-19 samples from acute and convalescent phases originated in the United States, Italy and Spain.

V was shortened by 3 bases and J by 4 bases, with 16 bases between the two germline ends. The germline gives CDR1 SGHDN, CDR2 FVKESK. The CDR3 has 16 amino acids. Assay: immunoSEQ multiplex PCR; the TCRdb copy retains only in-frame clones and omits some. The table includes over 60,000 clones, roughly 82% detected once. The receptor comes from a human donor in a cohort sampled during active COVID-19. The rearrangement joins TRBV14 to TRBJ2-1, with a possible D match to TRBD1 (6 bases). The sample consisted of peripheral blood. The CDR3 DNA follows: TGTGCCAGCAGCCACGCCAGGGGCTCTATGTACAATGAGCAGTTCTTC. Protein: CASSHARGSMYNEQFF.